A single sample gave rise to the 25 T cell receptor beta chains below, sequenced in a study of identical twins (dated by TCRdb to the mid-2010s). The method behind the library was 5' RACE. The run used an Illumina HiSeq 2000. TCRdb applied fastp at Q25 and MiXCR to the public reads, then kept only in-frame beta chains. A single entry per CDR3 protein holds the most common genes and DNA from its merged rows. The sample table holds about 890,000 distinct CDR3 sequences, of which 9% to 15% were seen once. The ten largest clones capture around 1.5% of the sample. The sample was also reused in another study, on yellow fever vaccine responses in identical twins.

Material for sequencing was PBMCs. The source of these receptors is a woman aged 18-35 years in good health.

The V call is TRBV12-3 or TRBV12-4, the J call TRBJ1-1; D is unclear. V shed 6 bases and J shed 0 bases, with 11 bases lying between them. CDR3 size: 14 residues. This CDR3 is CASRPLDLNTEAFF. The CDR3 DNA reads as TGTGCCAGCAGGCCCCTGGACCTGAACACTGAAGCTTTCTTT.

This clonotype occurred a few times. The V gene is TRBV5-1, the J gene TRBJ2-2, with TRBD2 matching 7 bases. V lost 3 bases and J lost 1; bases outside the gene matches: 12. The CDR3 totals 18 residues. The germline V gene encodes CDR1 SGHRS and CDR2 YFSETQ. For the CDR3, the DNA is TGCGCCAGCAGCTCCCTAAGCGTCCAGCGGGGGAACACCGGGGAGCTGTTTTTT. Its protein is CASSSLSVQRGNTGELFF.

In its sample, this clonotype was seen a few times. V usage is TRBV15 and J usage is TRBJ1-2; 7 nucleotides line up with TRBD1. Germline lookup yields CDR1 LNHNV and CDR2 YYDKDF (reference sequence). The CDR3 loop spans 15 amino acids. V trimming: 1 base; J trimming: 4 bases; junction bases outside the gene matches: 6. The CDR3 here is CATSRGTGVVYGYTF. As DNA, the CDR3 is TGTGCCACCAGCAGAGGAACAGGGGTAGTCTATGGCTACACCTTC.

This clonotype appeared a few times. The chain recombines TRBV14 with TRBJ1-6; perhaps TRBD1 as D (6 bases). The germline V gene has CDR1 SGHDN and CDR2 FVKESK. The CDR3 consists of 16 residues. Trimming left V 4 bases short and J 5 bases short, with 15 bases between. The CDR3 nucleotides read TGTGCCAGCAGCCCCCTAGGGGACAAGAATAATTCACCCCTCCACTTT. Protein: CASSPLGDKNNSPLHF.

This chain links TRBV29-1 with TRBJ2-7; possible D gene TRBD1, 6 bases. Trimming removed 8 bases at V and 4 bases at J, with 15 bases between. The germline gives CDR1 SQVTM, CDR2 ANQGSEA. The CDR3 is 12 residues long. The CDR3 sequence is CSTGQRLYEQYF. In nucleotides, the CDR3 is TGCAGCACAGGACAGCGACTATACGAGCAGTACTTC.

This clonotype was counted between two and nine times. The CDR3 protein is CATSSQREGNEQFF. The DNA of the CDR3 is TGTGCCACCAGCAGTCAGCGGGAGGGCAATGAGCAGTTCTTC. The chain joins TRBV15 to TRBJ2-1; the match to TRBD2 covers 10 bases. The CDR3 totals 14 residues. V lost 3 bases to trimming and J lost 6 bases; unmatched junction nucleotides: 2. Germline CDR1 LNHNV, CDR2 YYDKDF (reference sequence).

The V and J genes are TRBV2 and TRBJ2-4, with D perhaps assigned TRBD1 or TRBD2 (6 bases each). CDR3 length: 15 amino acids. The germline CDR1 and CDR2 sequences are SNHLY and FYNNEI. V lost 6 bases and J lost 5, with 17 bases in between. For the CDR3, the DNA is TGTGCCAGCAGCGCCAAGGAGGGACACCAAAACATTCAGTACTTC. It is translated as CASSAKEGHQNIQYF. The variable domain in full, completed from reference TRBV2 and TRBJ2-4, reads EPEVTQTPSHQVTQMGQEVILRCVPISNHLYFYWYRQILGQKVEFLVSFYNNEISEKSEIFDDQFSVERPDGSNFTLKIRSTKLEDSAMYFCASSAKEGHQNIQYFGAGTRLSVL.

This chain links TRBV6-1 with TRBJ2-3; the D is unclear. Trimming removed 3 bases at V and 5 bases at J, with 9 bases between. The CDR3 length is 13 residues. CDR1 is MNHNS and CDR2 is SASEGT in the germline V gene. CDR3 DNA: TGTGCCAGCAGTGAGATGGGGATAGATACGCAGTATTTT. It is translated as CASSEMGIDTQYF.

This clonotype was observed many times. CDR3 in DNA: TGCAGTGCAAAGAGGGGCGGGACGTACAATGAGCAGTTCTTC. Translation: CSAKRGGTYNEQFF. V and J are TRBV20-1 and TRBJ2-1, with D perhaps matching TRBD2 (6 bases). The germline CDR1 and CDR2 sequences are DFQATT and SNEGSKA (reference sequence). V gave up 6 bases and J gave up 4 bases, with 16 bases separating them. The CDR3 consists of 14 residues.

The CDR3 loop is CSVGSDVNTGELFF. CDR3 nucleotides: TGCAGCGTTGGGTCCGACGTGAACACCGGGGAGCTGTTTTTT. This rearrangement joins TRBV29-1 to TRBJ2-2; D is unclear. CDR1 is SQVTM, CDR2 ANQGSEA, per germline. CDR3 size: 14 residues. The ends were cut back, 4 bases at V and 1 base at J, with 10 bases in the middle.

This clonotype was detected ten times or more. The rearrangement links TRBV24-1 to TRBJ1-5; TRBD1 agrees at 12 bases. The V segment lost 4 bases and the J segment 6 bases; nucleotides outside the gene matches: 3. CDR3 length: 15 residues. Looked up from germline, CDR1 is KGHDR and CDR2 is SFDVKD. CDR3 sequence reads: CATSEGQGAGQPQHF. The CDR3 region has the DNA TGTGCCACCAGTGAGGGACAGGGGGCCGGTCAGCCCCAGCATTTT.

This clonotype was detected many times. This rearrangement joins TRBV6-4 to TRBJ2-3; TRBD2 matches 11 bases. The V and J ends lost 4 bases and 4 bases, in that order; junction bases with no gene match: 4. The CDR3 sequence is 15 residues long. Germline CDR1 and CDR2: MRHNA and SNTAGT. CDR3 DNA: TGTGCCAGCAGTGGGGGACTAGCGGATTCAGATACGCAGTATTTT. This translates into CASSGGLADSDTQYF.

This clonotype showed up just a few times. The chain employs TRBV6-1 and TRBJ1-5; a possible D gene is TRBD1 (5 bases). Germline V gene data show CDR1 as MNHNS and CDR2 as SASEGT. V gave up 2 bases and J gave up 1 base, with 6 bases separating them. The CDR3 covers 14 residues. The CDR3 sequence: CASSEWDSNQPQHF. CDR3 sequence (DNA): TGTGCCAGCAGTGAATGGGACAGCAATCAGCCCCAGCATTTT.

This clonotype was counted only a few times. This chain joins TRBV29-1 and TRBJ2-1; the D gene is possibly TRBD1 (5 bases). The CDR3 is made up of 14 amino acids. Per the germline V gene, CDR1 is SQVTM and CDR2 is ANQGSEA. Trimming took off 6 bases at V and 0 bases at J, with 12 bases between the two ends. The CDR3 region has the DNA TGCAGCGTGGCCCCTGACAGCTCCTACAATGAGCAGTTCTTC. Translation: CSVAPDSSYNEQFF.

The J gene is TRBJ1-4, the V gene TRBV20-1, with 8 bases fitting TRBD1. Per germline, CDR1 DFQATT and CDR2 SNEGSKA (reference sequence). With V trimmed by 1 base and J by 7 bases, 5 bases remained unmatched. The CDR3 loop spans 14 amino acids. CDR3 residues: CSARGGGTGEKLFF. CDR3 nucleotide sequence: TGCAGTGCTAGAGGGGGCGGGACAGGTGAAAAACTGTTTTTT.

The gene calls are TRBV5-5 and TRBJ1-5; D unclear. CDR1 and CDR2 from the germline V gene are SGHKS and YYEKEE (reference sequence). The ends were cut back, 0 bases at V and 0 bases at J, with 13 bases in the middle. The CDR3 runs to 17 residues. In DNA, the CDR3 is TGTGCCAGCAGCTTGGTGGCAGAAATATCTAGCAATCAGCCCCAGCATTTT. Translating it yields CASSLVAEISSNQPQHF.

This clonotype occurred a few times. The chain recombines TRBV4-1 with TRBJ2-7, with 9 bases aligning to TRBD2. The CDR3 sequence is 16 residues long. The junction had 4 bases not matched to a gene; V was cut back by 1 base and J by 0 bases. Germline V lookup: CDR1 MGHRA, CDR2 YSYEKL. CDR3 in amino acids: CASSQVLAGHSYEQYF. In nucleotides, the CDR3 is TGCGCCAGCAGCCAAGTGCTAGCGGGACACTCCTACGAGCAGTACTTC.

This clonotype has just a few counts. The conserved phenylalanine or tryptophan is not found at the CDR3 terminus, so this likely reflects a read error. No DNA is shown, since the ends of the CDR3 on it are uncertain; the CDR3 is the one TCRdb lists. The chain joins TRBV7-2 to TRBJ2-4; the tabulated D call, TRBD1, remains unverified against the DNA. Germline V gene data show CDR1 as SGHTA and CDR2 as FQGNSA. The CDR3 has 8 amino acids, counting both end residues. CDR3: CASSSRTG.

This clonotype was seen a handful of times. The chain carries TRBV29-1 and TRBJ2-7; D is perhaps TRBD1 (5 bases). Germline-derived CDR1 and CDR2 are SQVTM and ANQGSEA. V lost 7 bases to trimming and J lost 3 bases, with 16 bases between them. CDR3 size: 13 residues. CDR3 sequence: CSARLGAGYEQYF. The CDR3 nucleotides read TGCAGCGCCCGTTTAGGGGCTGGCTACGAGCAGTACTTC.

This clonotype was seen at least ten times. This chain joins TRBV20-1 and TRBJ1-1; D is uncertain. From germline, CDR1 is DFQATT and CDR2 SNEGSKA (reference sequence). Trimming left V 8 bases short and J 0 bases short, with 7 bases between. The length of the CDR3 is 11 residues. The CDR3 here is CSKHLNTEAFF. The CDR3 DNA reads TGCAGTAAACACCTGAACACTGAAGCTTTCTTT.

This clonotype was counted many times. V usage is TRBV15 and J usage is TRBJ2-1; tentatively, D is TRBD2 (6 bases). Trimming took off 0 bases at V and 3 bases at J, with 9 bases between the two ends. The length of the CDR3 is 15 residues. Germline CDR1 and CDR2: LNHNV and YYDKDF (reference sequence). CDR3 bases: TGTGCCACCAGCAGAGATCAGGGAGGCTACAATGAGCAGTTCTTC. Translation: CATSRDQGGYNEQFF. Complete variable domain (other parts from reference TRBV15 and TRBJ2-1): DAMVIQNPRYQVTQFGKPVTLSCSQTLNHNVMYWYQQKSSQAPKLLFHYYDKDFNNEADTPDNFQSRRPNTSFCFLDIRSPGLGDTAMYLCATSRDQGGYNEQFFGPGTRLTVL.

This clonotype was seen a few times. This chain links TRBV5-1 with TRBJ2-5; no firm D call. Germline CDR1 SGHRS, CDR2 YFSETQ. V shed 7 bases and J shed 5 bases, with 9 bases lying between them. The CDR3 is made up of 11 amino acids. The CDR3 here is CASASSETQYF. In DNA, the CDR3 is TGCGCCAGCGCATCCTCGGAGACCCAGTACTTC. The full variable domain, its missing parts supplied by reference TRBV5-1 and TRBJ2-5, is KAGVTQTPRYLIKTRGQQVTLSCSPISGHRSVSWYQQTPGQGLQFLFEYFSETQRNKGNFPGRFSGRQFSNSRSEMNVSTLELGDSALYLCASASSETQYFGPGTRLLVL.

This chain uses TRBV4-2 with TRBJ2-5; 9 bases match TRBD2. J lost 1 base, V lost 3 bases, and 6 bases had no gene match. The CDR3 sequence is 16 residues long. The germline V gene has CDR1 LGHNA and CDR2 YNFKEQ. The CDR3 bases are TGTGCCAGCAGCCACGTCCGACTAGCGGTCCAAGAGACCCAGTACTTC. Protein: CASSHVRLAVQETQYF.

The chain employs TRBV4-2 and TRBJ1-2; D gene ambiguous. Trimming removed 4 bases at V and 4 bases at J, with 10 bases between. CDR1 and CDR2 from the germline V gene are LGHNA and YNFKEQ. This CDR3 is built from 13 residues. CDR3 residues: CASSPAGFYGYTF. The CDR3 DNA reads as TGTGCCAGCAGCCCCGCGGGATTCTATGGCTACACCTTC.

This clonotype occurred many times. The chain couples TRBV5-1 to TRBJ2-2; D gene ambiguous. Germline V gene sequence: CDR1 SGHRS, CDR2 YFSETQ. The length of the CDR3 is 15 residues. V was trimmed by 3 bases and J by 0 bases, leaving 9 bases between them. The CDR3 coding sequence is TGCGCCAGCAGCTCCCGGTGGCCGAACACCGGGGAGCTGTTTTTT. It translates to CASSSRWPNTGELFF. Using reference TRBV5-1 and TRBJ2-2 for the parts outside the CDR3, the full variable domain is KAGVTQTPRYLIKTRGQQVTLSCSPISGHRSVSWYQQTPGQGLQFLFEYFSETQRNKGNFPGRFSGRQFSNSRSEMNVSTLELGDSALYLCASSSRWPNTGELFFGEGSRLTVL.